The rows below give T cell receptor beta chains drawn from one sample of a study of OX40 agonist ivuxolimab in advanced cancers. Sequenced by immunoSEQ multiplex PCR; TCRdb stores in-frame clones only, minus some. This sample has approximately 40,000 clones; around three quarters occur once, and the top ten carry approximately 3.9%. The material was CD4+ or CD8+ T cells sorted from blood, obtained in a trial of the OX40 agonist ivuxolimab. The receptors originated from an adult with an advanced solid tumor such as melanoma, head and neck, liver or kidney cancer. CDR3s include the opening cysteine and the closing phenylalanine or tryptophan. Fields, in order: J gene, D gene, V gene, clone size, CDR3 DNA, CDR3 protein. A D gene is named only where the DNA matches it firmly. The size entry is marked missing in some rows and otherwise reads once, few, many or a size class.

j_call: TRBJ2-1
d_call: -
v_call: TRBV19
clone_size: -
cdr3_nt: TGTGCCAGTAGTATCACCTACAATGAGCAGTTCTTC
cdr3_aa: CASSITYNEQFF

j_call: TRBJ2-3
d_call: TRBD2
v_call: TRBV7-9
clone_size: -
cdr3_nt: TGTGCCAGCAGCATAACTAGCGAGGGACCCACAGATACGCAGTATTTT
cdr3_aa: CASSITSEGPTDTQYF

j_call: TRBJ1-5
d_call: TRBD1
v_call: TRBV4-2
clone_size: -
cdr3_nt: TGTGCCAGCAGCCGAGTGACAGGGGATGGGGTACAGCCCCAGCATTTT
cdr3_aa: CASSRVTGDGVQPQHF

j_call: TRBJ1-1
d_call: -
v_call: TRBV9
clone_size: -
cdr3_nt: TGTGCCAGCAGCGTAGAAGTGAACACTGAAGCTTTCTTT
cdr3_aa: CASSVEVNTEAFF

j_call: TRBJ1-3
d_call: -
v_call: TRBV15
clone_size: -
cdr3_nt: TGTGCCACCAGCAGAGACTTGGGGCAGGGAAACACCATATATTTT
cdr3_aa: CATSRDLGQGNTIYF

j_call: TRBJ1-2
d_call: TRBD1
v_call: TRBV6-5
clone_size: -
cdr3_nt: TGTGCCAGCAGTTTTCGAGGACAGGGATGGGATGGCTACACCTTC
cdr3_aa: CASSFRGQGWDGYTF

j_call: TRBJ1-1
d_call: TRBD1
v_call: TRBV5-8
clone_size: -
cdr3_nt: TGTGCCAGCAGCGCCACCGGGACAGGGCTCTCCACTGAAGCTTTCTTT
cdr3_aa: CASSATGTGLSTEAFF

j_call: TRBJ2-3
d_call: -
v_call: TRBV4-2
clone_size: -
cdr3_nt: TGTGCCAGCAGCGCCGGGTCCTTCGGAGATACGCAGTATTTT
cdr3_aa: CASSAGSFGDTQYF

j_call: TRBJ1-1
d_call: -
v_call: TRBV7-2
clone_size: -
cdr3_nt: TGTGCCAGCAGCTTAGGTATGAACACTGAAGCTTTCTTT
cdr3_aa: CASSLGMNTEAFF

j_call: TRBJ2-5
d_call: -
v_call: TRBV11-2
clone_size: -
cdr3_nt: TGTGCCAGCAGCTTCACAGGGAACAACCAAGAGACCCAGTACTTC
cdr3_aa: CASSFTGNNQETQYF

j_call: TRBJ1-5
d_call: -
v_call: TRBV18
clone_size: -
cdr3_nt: TGTGCCAGCTCACAGGCCGATAGCAATCAGCCCCAGCATTTT
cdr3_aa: CASSQADSNQPQHF

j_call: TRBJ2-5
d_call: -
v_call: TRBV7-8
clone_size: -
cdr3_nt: TGTGCCAGCAGCTTGACAGAAGAGACCCAGTACTTC
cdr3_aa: CASSLTEETQYF

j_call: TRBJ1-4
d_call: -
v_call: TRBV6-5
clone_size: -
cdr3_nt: TGTGCCAGCAGTGCCTTAGGTAGAGGGAATGAAAAACTGTTTTTT
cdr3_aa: CASSALGRGNEKLFF

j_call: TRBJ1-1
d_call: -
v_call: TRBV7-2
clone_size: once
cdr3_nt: TGTGCCACTTCCCGGGGGGCCCACGAAGCTTTCTTT
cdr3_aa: CATSRGAHEAFF

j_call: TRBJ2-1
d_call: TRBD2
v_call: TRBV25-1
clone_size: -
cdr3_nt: TGTGCCAGCAGTGACCCTAGCGGGAGGGCCGGGAATGAGCAGTTCTTC
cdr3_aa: CASSDPSGRAGNEQFF

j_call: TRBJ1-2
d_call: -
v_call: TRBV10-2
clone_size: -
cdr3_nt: TGCGCCAGCAGTGAGTCTGGGGGTTATGGCTACACCTTC
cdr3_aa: CASSESGGYGYTF

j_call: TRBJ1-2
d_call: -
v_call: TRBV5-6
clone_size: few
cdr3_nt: TGTGCCAGCAGTGGGGGCACAGGGAGTTCTAACTATGGCTACACCTTC
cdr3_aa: CASSGGTGSSNYGYTF

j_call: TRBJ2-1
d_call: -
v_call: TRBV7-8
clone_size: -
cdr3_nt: TGTGCCAGCAGCTTAGCAGGTAGTTCCAATGAGCAGTTCTTC
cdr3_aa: CASSLAGSSNEQFF

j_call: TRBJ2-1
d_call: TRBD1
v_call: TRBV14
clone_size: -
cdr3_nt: TGTGCCAGCAGCCGCGACCGGACAGGGAAGCACTCCTACAATGAGCAGTTCTTC
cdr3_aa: CASSRDRTGKHSYNEQFF

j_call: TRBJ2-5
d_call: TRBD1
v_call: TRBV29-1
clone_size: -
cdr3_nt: TGCAGCGTTGACCCGGGACAGGGGGTGAGGGAGACCCAGTACTTC
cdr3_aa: CSVDPGQGVRETQYF

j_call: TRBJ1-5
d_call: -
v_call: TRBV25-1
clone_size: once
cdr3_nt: TGTGCCAGCAGTGAGGGTTTCCAGCCCCAGCATTTT
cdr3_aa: CASSEGFQPQHF

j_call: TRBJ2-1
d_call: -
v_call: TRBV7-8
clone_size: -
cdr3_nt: TGTGCCAGCAGCTTAGCGACGGGTGCGGGTCTAGCTTCCTACAATGAGCAGTTCTTC
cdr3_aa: CASSLATGAGLASYNEQFF

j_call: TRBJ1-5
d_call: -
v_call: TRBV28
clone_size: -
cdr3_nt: TGTGCCAGCAGTTTATCCCAGGGTATAAATCAGCCCCAGCATTTT
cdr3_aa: CASSLSQGINQPQHF

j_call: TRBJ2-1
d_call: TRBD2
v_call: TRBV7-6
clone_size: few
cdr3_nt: TGTGCCAGCAGCCTCCTAGCGGGATACAATGAGCAGTTCTTC
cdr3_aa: CASSLLAGYNEQFF

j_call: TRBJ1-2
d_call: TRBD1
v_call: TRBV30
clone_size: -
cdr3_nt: TGTGCCTGGAGAGTGAACAGGGGGCACTATGGCTACACCTTC
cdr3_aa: CAWRVNRGHYGYTF

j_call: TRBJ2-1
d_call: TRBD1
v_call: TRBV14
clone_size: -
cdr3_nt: TGTGCCAGCAACCGGGACAGGGGGGTAAATGAGCAGTTCTTC
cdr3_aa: CASNRDRGVNEQFF

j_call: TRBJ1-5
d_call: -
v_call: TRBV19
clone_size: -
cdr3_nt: TGTGCCAGTAGCAGGACTAGAGATCAGCCCCAGCATTTT
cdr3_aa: CASSRTRDQPQHF

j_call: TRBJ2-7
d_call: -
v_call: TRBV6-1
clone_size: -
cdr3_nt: TGTGCCACCAAGGAGAGCTCCTACGAGCAGTACTTC
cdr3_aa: CATKESSYEQYF

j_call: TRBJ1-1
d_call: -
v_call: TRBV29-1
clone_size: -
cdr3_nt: TGCAGCGTGTGGGGGGGAAGACGTGAAGCTTTCTTT
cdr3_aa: CSVWGGRREAFF

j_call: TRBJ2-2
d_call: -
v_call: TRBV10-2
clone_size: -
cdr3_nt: TGCGCCAGCTCTCTACAGGAGGCTGGGGAGCTGTTTTTT
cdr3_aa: CASSLQEAGELFF

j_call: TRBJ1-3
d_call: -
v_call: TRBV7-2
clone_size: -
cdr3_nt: TGTGCCAGCAGCTTAGAACCCAGGGATAAGTCCATATATTTT
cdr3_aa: CASSLEPRDKSIYF

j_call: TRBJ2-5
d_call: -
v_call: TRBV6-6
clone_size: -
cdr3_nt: TGTGCCAGCAGGGCCGGAGAGACCCAGTACTTC
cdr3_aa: CASRAGETQYF

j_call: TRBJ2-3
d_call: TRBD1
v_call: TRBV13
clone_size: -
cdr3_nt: TGTGCCAGCAGCCAAAAGACAGGGTTCACAGATACGCAGTATTTT
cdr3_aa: CASSQKTGFTDTQYF

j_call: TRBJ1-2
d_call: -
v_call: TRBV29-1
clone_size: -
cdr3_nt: TGCAGCGCCGAGGGGCCCGGTTATGGCTACACCTTC
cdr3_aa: CSAEGPGYGYTF

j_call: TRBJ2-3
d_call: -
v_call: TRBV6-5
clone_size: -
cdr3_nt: TGTGCCACCCTAGCCTGGGGGTCTAGCACAGATACGCAGTATTTT
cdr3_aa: CATLAWGSSTDTQYF

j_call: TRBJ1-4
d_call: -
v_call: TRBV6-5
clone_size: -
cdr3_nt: TGTGCCAGCAGCTCTCAGGGGCGGCTGAAAAAACTGTTTTTT
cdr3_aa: CASSSQGRLKKLFF

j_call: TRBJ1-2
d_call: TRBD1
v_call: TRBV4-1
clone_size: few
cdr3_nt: TGCGCCAGCAGCCAAGTGGACAGGGGGGTTGGCTACACCTTC
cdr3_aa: CASSQVDRGVGYTF

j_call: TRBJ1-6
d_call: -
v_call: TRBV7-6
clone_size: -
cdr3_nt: TGTGCCAGCAGCCACAGTTCCTATAATTCACCCCTCCACTTT
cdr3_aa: CASSHSSYNSPLHF

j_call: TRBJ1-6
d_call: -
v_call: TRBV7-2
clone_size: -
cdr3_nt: TGTGCCAGCACCCCCGGGGGTCCCGGCTATAATTCACCCCTCCACTTT
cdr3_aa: CASTPGGPGYNSPLHF

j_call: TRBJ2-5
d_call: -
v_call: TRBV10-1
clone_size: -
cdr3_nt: TGCGCCAGCAGTGAGTCCGGACAGAACCAAGAGACCCAGTACTTC
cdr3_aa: CASSESGQNQETQYF

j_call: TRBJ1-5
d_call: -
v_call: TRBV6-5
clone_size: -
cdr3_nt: TGTGCCAGCAGTTACTCGAGGGTCCCAAATCAGCCCCAGCATTTT
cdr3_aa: CASSYSRVPNQPQHF

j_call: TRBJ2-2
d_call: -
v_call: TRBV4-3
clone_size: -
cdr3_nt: TGCGCCAGCAGCCAAGGGTACAGGGACGGGGAGCTGTTTTTT
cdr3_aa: CASSQGYRDGELFF

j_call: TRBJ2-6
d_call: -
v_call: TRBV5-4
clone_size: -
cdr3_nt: TGTGCCAGCAGCCCGGGTGGGGAGGTGATCTCTGGGGCCAACGTCCTGACTTTC
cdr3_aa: CASSPGGEVISGANVLTF

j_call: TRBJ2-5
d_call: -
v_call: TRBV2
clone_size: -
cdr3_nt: TGTGCCAGCAGTGAAGGCCCGATAGAGACCCAGTACTTC
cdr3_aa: CASSEGPIETQYF

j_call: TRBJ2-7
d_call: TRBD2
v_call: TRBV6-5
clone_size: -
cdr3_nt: TGTGCCAGCAGTTCACTAGCGGGCTACGAGCAGTACTTC
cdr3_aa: CASSSLAGYEQYF

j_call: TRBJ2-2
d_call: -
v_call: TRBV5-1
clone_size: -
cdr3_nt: TGCGCCAGCAGCGCGCGCCCCACTAGTGGTGAGACCGGGGAGCTGTTTTTT
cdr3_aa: CASSARPTSGETGELFF

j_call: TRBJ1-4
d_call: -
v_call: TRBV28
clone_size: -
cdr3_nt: TGTGCCAGCAGTTTAACCCCGACAGGCAATGAAAAACTGTTTTTT
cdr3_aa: CASSLTPTGNEKLFF

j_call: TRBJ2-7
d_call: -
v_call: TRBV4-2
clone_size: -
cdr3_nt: TGTGCCAGCAGCCCTCCCAGTGGGGGGGGACAACCCTACGAGCAGTACTTC
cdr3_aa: CASSPPSGGGQPYEQYF

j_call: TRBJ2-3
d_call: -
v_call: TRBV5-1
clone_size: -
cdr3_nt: TGCGCCAGCAGCTTGACTAGCTCAGATACGCAGTATTTT
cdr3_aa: CASSLTSSDTQYF

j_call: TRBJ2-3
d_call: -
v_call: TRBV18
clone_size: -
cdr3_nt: TGTGCCAGCTCACCGACGGGGAGAGATACGCAGTATTTT
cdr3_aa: CASSPTGRDTQYF

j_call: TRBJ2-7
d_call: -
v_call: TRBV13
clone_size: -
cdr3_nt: TGTGCCAGCAGCTTACGGATCAGCTACGAGCAGTACTTC
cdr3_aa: CASSLRISYEQYF

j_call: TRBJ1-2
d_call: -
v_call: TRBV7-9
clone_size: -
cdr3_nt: TGTGCCAGCAGCTTAGAGGCGGAGGGCTACACCTTC
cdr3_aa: CASSLEAEGYTF

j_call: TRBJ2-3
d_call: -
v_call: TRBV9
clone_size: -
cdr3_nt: TGTGCCAGCAGCTTCGGGACCATCACAGATACGCAGTATTTT
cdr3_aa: CASSFGTITDTQYF

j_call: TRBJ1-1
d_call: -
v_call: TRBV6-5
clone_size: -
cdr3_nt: TGTGCCAGCAGTCGGGGGGGATCGAACACTGAAGCTTTCTTT
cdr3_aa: CASSRGGSNTEAFF

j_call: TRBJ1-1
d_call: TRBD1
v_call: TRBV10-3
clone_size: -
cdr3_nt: TGTGCCATCAGTGAGTCTGCAGGGGGCAGGGGGGTGAACACTGAAGCTTTCTTT
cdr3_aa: CAISESAGGRGVNTEAFF